Listed here is a single T cell receptor (beta chain). The sample is drawn from a study of blood T cell repertoires in COVID-19. About the research overall: The cDNA or gDNA used as material had been derived from T cells, B-cell-depleted T cells, or PBMCs.

A Seattle source enrolled patients during active infection and followed them longitudinally. The CDR3 sequence is 15 residues long. Germline-derived CDR1 and CDR2 are SNHLY and FYNNEI. V was pared by 5 bases and J by 0 bases, with 11 bases between. The table came from immunoSEQ multiplex PCR; TCRdb's copy has only in-frame clones and leaves some out. Of 200,000 to 300,000 clones in the sample, about 87% were seen once. The sequence came from a woman aged 55-75 years with COVID-19, enrolled during active disease. The sequenced material came from peripheral blood. This rearrangement joins TRBV2 to TRBJ1-5; D is possibly TRBD1 (5 bases). CDR3 protein: CASSRRTNSNQPQHF. The CDR3 DNA reads TGTGCCAGCAGTAGACGGACAAATAGCAATCAGCCCCAGCATTTT.